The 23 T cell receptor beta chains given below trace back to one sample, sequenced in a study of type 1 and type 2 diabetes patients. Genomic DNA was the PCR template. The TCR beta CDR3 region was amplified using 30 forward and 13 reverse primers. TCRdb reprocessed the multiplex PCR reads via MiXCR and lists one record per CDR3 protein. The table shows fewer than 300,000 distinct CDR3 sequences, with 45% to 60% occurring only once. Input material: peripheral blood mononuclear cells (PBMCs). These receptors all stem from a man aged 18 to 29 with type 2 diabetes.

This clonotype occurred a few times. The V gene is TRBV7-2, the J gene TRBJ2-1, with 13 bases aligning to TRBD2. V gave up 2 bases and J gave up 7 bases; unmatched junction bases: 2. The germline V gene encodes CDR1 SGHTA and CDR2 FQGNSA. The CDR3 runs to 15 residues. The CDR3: CASSLWTSGSNEQFF. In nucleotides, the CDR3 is TGTGCCAGCAGCTTATGGACTAGCGGGAGTAATGAGCAGTTCTTC.

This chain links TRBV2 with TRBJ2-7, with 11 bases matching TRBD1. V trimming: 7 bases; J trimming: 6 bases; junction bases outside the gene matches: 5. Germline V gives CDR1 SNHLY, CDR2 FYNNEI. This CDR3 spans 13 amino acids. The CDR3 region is CASNRDRGSEQYF. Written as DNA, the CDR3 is TGTGCCAGCAACCGGGACAGGGGGTCCGAGCAGTACTTC.

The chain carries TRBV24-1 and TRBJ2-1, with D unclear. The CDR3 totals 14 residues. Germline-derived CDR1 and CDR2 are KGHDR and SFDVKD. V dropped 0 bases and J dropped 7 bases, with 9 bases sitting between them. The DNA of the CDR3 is TGTGCCACCAGTGATTTGAGGTTTAGGAATGAGCAGTTCTTC. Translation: CATSDLRFRNEQFF.

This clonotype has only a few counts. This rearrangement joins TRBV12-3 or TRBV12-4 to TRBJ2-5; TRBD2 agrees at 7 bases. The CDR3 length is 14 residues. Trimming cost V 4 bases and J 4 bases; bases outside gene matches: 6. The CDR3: CASSYSGGGETQYF. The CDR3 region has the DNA TGTGCCAGCAGTTACAGCGGCGGGGGAGAGACCCAGTACTTC.

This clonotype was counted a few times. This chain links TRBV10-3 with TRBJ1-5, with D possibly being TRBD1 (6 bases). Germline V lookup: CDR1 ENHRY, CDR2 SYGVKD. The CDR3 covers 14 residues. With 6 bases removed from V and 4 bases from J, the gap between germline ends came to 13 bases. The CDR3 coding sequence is TGTGCCATCAGCATGGGACAACCTAATCAGCCCCAGCATTTT. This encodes CAISMGQPNQPQHF.

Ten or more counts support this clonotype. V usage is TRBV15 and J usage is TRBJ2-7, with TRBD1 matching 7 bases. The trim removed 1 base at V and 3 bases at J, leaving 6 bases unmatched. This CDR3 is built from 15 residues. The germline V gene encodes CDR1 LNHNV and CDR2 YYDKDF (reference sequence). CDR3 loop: CATSRGPGQNYEQYF. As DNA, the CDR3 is TGTGCCACCAGCAGAGGGCCGGGACAGAACTACGAGCAGTACTTC. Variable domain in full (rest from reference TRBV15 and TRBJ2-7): DAMVIQNPRYQVTQFGKPVTLSCSQTLNHNVMYWYQQKSSQAPKLLFHYYDKDFNNEADTPDNFQSRRPNTSFCFLDIRSPGLGDTAMYLCATSRGPGQNYEQYFGPGTRLTVT.

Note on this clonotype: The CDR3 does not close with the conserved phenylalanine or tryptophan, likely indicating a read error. The CDR3 coding sequence is TGCGCCAGCAGCTTACCAGGGGATATTCGTGGCTACACCCTC. It yields the protein CASSLPGDIRGYTL. This sequence joins TRBV5-1 and TRBJ1-2, with D possibly TRBD1 on 6 matching bases. This CDR3 is 14 amino acids long. V lost 2 bases to trimming and J lost 7 bases, with 15 bases between them. Germline V gene data show CDR1 as SGHRS and CDR2 as YFSETQ.

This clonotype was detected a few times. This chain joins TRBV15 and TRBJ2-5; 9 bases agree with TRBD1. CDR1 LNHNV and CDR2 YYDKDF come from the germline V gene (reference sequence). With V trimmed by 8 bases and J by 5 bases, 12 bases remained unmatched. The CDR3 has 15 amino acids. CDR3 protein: CATRGQGRRAETQYF. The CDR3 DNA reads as TGTGCCACCCGGGGACAGGGCCGCAGGGCGGAGACCCAGTACTTC.

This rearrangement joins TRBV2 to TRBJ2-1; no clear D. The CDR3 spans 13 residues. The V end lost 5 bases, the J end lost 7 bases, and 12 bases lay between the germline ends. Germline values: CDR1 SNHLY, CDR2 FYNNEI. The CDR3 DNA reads TGTGCCAGCAGTCTTACGAGTCAGAATGAGCAGTTCTTC. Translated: CASSLTSQNEQFF.

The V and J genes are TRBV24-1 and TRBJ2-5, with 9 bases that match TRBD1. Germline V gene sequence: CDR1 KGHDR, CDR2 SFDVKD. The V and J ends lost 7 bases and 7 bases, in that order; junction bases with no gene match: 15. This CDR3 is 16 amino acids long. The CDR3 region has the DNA TGTGCCACCAGCGCCATTACAGGGGGCGGTGTGGGGACCCAGTACTTC. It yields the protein CATSAITGGGVGTQYF.

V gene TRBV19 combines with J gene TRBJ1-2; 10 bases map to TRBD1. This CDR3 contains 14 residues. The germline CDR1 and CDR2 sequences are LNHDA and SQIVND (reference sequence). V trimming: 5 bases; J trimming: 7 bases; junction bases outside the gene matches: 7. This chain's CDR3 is CASSPDRGLGGYTF. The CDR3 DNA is TGTGCCAGTAGTCCCGACAGGGGGCTTGGTGGCTACACCTTC.

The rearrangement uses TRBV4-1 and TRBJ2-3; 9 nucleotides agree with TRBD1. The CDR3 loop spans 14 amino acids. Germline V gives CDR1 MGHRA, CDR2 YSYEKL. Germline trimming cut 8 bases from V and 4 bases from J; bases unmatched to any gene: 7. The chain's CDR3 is CASFSGQGADTQYF. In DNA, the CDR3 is TGCGCCAGCTTCTCGGGACAGGGAGCAGATACGCAGTATTTT.

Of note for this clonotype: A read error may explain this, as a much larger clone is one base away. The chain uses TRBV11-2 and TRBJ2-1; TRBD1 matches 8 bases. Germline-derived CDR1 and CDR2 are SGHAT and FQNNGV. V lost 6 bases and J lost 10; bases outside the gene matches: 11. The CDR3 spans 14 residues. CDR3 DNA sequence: TGTGCCAGCAGGACAGGGGTAGGGACCTACGAGCAGTTCTTC. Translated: CASRTGVGTYEQFF.

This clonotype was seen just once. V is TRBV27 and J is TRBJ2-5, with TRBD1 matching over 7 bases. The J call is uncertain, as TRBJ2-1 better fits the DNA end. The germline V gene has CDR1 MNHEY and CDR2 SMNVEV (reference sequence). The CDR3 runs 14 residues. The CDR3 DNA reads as TGTGCCAGCGCCCTGGACAGGTTTGGAAATGAGCAGTTCTTC. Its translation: CASALDRFGNEQFF.

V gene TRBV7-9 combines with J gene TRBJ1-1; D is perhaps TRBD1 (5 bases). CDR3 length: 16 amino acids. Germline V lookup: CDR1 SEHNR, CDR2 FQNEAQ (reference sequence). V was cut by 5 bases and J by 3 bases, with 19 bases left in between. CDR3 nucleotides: TGTGCCAGCAGCCAGATCGCCCGGGGCTTGCACACTGAAGCTTTCTTT. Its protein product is CASSQIARGLHTEAFF.

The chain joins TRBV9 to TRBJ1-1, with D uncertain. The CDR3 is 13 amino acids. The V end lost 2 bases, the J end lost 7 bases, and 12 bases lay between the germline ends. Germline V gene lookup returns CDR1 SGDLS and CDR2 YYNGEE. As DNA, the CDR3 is TGTGCCAGCAGCGTTGGAGGGCGAGGTGAAGCTTTCTTT. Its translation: CASSVGGRGEAFF.

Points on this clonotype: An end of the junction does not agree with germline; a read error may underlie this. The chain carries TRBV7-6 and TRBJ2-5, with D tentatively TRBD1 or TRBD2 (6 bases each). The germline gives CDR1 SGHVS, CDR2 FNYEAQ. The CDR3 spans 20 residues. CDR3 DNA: TGTGCCAGCAGCTTAGGCAGGGGATTAGGTAGCGGCAGAGAACAAGAGACCCAGCACTTC. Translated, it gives CASSLGRGLGSGREQETQHF.

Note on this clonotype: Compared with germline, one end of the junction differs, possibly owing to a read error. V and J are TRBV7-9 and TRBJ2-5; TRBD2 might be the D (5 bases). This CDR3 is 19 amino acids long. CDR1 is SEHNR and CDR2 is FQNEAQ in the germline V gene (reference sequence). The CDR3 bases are TGTGCCAGCAGCTTAAAATTGCTTGGGCTAGCACCGTACCAAGAGACACAGTACTTC. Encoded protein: CASSLKLLGLAPYQETQYF.

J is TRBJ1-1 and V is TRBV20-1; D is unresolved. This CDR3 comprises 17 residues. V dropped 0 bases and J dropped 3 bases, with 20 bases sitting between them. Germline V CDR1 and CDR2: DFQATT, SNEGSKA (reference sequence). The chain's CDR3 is CSARDRLERGPYTEAFF. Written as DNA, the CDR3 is TGCAGTGCTAGAGATAGACTGGAACGGGGTCCGTACACTGAAGCTTTCTTT.

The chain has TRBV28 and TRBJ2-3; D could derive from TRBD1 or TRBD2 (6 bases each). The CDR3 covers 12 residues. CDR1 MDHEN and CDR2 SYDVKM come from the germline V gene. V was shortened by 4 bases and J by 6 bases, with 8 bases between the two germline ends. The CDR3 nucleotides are TGTGCCAGCAGTTGGGGGGCTGATACGCAGTATTTT. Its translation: CASSWGADTQYF. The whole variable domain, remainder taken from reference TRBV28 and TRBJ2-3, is DVKVTQSSRYLVKRTGEKVFLECVQDMDHENMFWYRQDPGLGLRLIYFSYDVKMKEKGDIPEGYSVSREKKERFSLILESASTNQTSMYLCASSWGADTQYFGPGTRLTVL.

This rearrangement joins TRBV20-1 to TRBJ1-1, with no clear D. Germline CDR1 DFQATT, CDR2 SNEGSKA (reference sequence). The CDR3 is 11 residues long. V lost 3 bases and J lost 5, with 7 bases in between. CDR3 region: CSAREGTEAFF. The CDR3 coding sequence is TGCAGTGCTAGGGAGGGAACTGAAGCTTTCTTT.

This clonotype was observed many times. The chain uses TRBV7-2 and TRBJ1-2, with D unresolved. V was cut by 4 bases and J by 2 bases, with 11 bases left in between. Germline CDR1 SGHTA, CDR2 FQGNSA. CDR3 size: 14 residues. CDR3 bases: TGTGCCAGCAGCTCTCGGACGGGCAACTATGGCTACACCTTC. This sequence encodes CASSSRTGNYGYTF.

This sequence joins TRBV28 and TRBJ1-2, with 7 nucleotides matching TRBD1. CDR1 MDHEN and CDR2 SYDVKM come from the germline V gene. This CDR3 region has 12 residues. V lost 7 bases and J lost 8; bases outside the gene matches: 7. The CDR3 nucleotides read TGTGCCAGCAAAACAGGGGCGCGAGGCTACACCTTC. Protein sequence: CASKTGARGYTF.